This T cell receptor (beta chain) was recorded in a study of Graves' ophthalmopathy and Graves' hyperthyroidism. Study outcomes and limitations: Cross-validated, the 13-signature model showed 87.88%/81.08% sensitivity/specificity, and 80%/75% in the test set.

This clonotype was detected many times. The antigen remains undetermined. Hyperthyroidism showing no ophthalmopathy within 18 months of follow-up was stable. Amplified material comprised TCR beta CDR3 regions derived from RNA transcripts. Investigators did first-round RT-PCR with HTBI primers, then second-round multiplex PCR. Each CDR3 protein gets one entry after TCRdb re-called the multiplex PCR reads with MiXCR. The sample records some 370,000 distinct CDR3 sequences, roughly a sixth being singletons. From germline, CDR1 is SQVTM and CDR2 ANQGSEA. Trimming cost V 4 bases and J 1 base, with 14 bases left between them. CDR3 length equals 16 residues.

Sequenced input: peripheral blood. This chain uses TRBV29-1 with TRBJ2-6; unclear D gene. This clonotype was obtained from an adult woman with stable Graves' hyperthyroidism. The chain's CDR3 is CSVGQQPGSGANVLTF. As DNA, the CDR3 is TGCAGCGTTGGGCAGCAACCCGGTTCTGGGGCCAACGTCCTGACTTTC.